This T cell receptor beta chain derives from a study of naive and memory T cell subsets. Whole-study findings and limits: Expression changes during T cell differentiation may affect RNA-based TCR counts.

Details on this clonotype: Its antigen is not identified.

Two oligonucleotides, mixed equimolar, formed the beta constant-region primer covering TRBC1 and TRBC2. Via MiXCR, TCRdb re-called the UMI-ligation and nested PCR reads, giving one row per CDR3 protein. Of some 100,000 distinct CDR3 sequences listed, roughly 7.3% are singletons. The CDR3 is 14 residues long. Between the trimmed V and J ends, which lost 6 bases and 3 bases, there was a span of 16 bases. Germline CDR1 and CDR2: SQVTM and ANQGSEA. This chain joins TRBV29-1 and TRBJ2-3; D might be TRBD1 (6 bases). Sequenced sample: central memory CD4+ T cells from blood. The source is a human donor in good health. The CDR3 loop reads CSVDRTGSTDTQYF. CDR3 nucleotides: TGCAGCGTGGATAGAACAGGGTCGACAGATACGCAGTATTTT.